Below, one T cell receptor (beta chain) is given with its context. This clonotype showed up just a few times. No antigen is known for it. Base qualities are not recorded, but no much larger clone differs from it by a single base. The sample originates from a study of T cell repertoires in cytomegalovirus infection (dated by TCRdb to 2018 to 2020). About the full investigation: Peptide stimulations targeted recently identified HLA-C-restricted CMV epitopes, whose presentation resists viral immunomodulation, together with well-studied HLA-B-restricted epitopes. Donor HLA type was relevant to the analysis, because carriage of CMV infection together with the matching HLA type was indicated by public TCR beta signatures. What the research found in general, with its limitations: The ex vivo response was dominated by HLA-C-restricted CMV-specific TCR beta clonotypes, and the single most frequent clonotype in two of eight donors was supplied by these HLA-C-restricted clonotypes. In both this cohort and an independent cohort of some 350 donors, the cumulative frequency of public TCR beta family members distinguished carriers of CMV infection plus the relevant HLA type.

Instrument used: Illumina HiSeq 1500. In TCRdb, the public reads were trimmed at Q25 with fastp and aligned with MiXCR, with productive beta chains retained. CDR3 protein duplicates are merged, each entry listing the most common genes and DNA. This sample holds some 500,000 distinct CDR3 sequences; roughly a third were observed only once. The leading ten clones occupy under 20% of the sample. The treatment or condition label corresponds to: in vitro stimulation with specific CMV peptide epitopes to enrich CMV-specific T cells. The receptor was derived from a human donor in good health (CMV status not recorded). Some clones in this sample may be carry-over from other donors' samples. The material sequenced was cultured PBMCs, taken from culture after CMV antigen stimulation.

The DNA is TGTGCCAGCAGCCCCTCCCCCGGGAGTTTTAGCGAGCAGTACTTC. Its protein is CASSPSPGSFSEQYF. The sequence links TRBV7-3 to TRBJ2-7, with a tentative D gene TRBD2 over 6 matching bases. CDR1 and CDR2, per the germline V gene, are SGHTA and FQGTGA. The CDR3 goes from the cysteine to the phenylalanine over 15 residues. Of the read, only the CDR3 DNA is kept; its 45 bases are in frame from base 1. The junction shows trimming of 5 bases on V and 6 bases on J, plus 20 bases between the germline ends. Extended through the reference TRBV7-3 and TRBJ2-7 proteins, this CDR3 yields the full variable domain: GAGVSQTPSNKVTEKGKYVELRCDPISGHTALYWYRQSLGQGPEFLIYFQGTGAADDSGLPNDRFFAVRPEGSVSTLKIQRTERGDSAVYLCASSPSPGSFSEQYFGPGTRLTVT.